Each of the 19 T cell receptor beta chains below was sequenced from the same sample in a study of vaccination and CD4 T cells after COVID-19. No antigen is known for these receptors. The treatment: roughly 11-day PBMC culture with coronavirus spike peptide pools or control peptides (ViraFEST assay). Oncomine TCR Beta short-read sequencing was applied to DNA from cultured CD4+ T cells. A single record per CDR3 protein comes from TCRdb applying MiXCR to the PCR reads. The data show roughly 17,000 distinct CDR3 sequences, approximately 54% seen once. Input material: CD4+ T cells from blood, cultured in vitro. The receptors were sampled from a human donor who had recovered from COVID-19.

Within the sample, this clonotype is medium-sized (0.01 to 0.1%). The rearrangement joins TRBV7-2 to TRBJ2-7; 8 nucleotides align to TRBD1. Germline CDR1 SGHTA, CDR2 FQGNSA. CDR3 length: 14 residues. J gave up 5 bases and V 5 bases, and 8 bases lay outside the gene matches. The CDR3 protein is CASSLGQGRHEQYF. The CDR3, as DNA: TGTGCCAGCAGCCTCGGACAGGGTCGCCACGAGCAGTACTTC.

By proportion, this clonotype is medium-sized. The V and J genes are TRBV6-5 and TRBJ2-3; D is unclear. Deletions cut 4 bases from V and 0 bases from J, with 2 bases between. From germline, CDR1 is MNHEY and CDR2 SVGAGI. The CDR3 extends over 12 amino acids. CDR3 sequence: CASSSSTDTQYF. The CDR3, as DNA: TGTGCCAGCAGTTCTAGCACAGATACGCAGTATTTT.

This chain uses TRBV11-2 with TRBJ2-1; possible D gene TRBD2, 5 bases. The CDR3 is 16 amino acids. V was shortened by 7 bases and J by 0 bases, with 16 bases between the two germline ends. Germline-derived CDR1 and CDR2 are SGHAT and FQNNGV. The CDR3 DNA sequence: TGTGCCAGCACCAGGAGGCAGCCGAGCTCCTACAATGAGCAGTTCTTC. It translates to CASTRRQPSSYNEQFF. Full variable domain (missing parts from reference TRBV11-2 and TRBJ2-1): EAGVAQSPRYKIIEKRQSVAFWCNPISGHATLYWYQQILGQGPKLLIQFQNNGVVDDSQLPKDRFSAERLKGVDSTLKIQPAKLEDSAVYLCASTRRQPSSYNEQFFGPGTRLTVL.

This clonotype was seen only a few times. The chain has TRBV20-1 and TRBJ1-3; the D gene is possibly TRBD1 (5 bases). There are 13 residues in the CDR3. V lost 6 bases, J lost 4 bases, and 13 bases lay in between. The germline V gene encodes CDR1 DFQATT and CDR2 SNEGSKA (reference sequence). The CDR3 DNA sequence: TGCAGTGCCCACACGGGACGAGGAAACACCATATATTTT. Protein product: CSAHTGRGNTIYF.

The CDR3 here is CASRLTGRSDEQYF. The CDR3, as DNA: TGTGCCAGCCGATTAACAGGGCGGTCGGACGAGCAGTACTTC. The chain employs TRBV7-2 and TRBJ2-7, with D possibly being TRBD1 (6 bases). V was clipped by 8 bases and J by 5 bases, with 19 bases between them. The CDR3 is 14 amino acids. Looked up from germline, CDR1 is SGHTA and CDR2 is FQGNSA.

The rearrangement links TRBV10-3 to TRBJ2-5, with TRBD1 matching 12 bases. The CDR3 has 14 residues. Losses at the gene ends were 10 bases for V and 7 bases for J; bases not matched to a gene: 10. Germline V gene sequence: CDR1 ENHRY, CDR2 SYGVKD. CDR3 nucleotides: TGTGCCACCAAGGGACAGGGGGCGATCGGGACCCAGTACTTC. It codes for CATKGQGAIGTQYF.

This clonotype was seen only a few times. This rearrangement joins TRBV6-1 to TRBJ2-3, with 8 bases aligning to TRBD2. The V segment lost 6 bases and the J segment 2 bases; nucleotides outside the gene matches: 10. Germline loops: CDR1 MNHNS, CDR2 SASEGT. The CDR3 sequence is 16 residues long. The CDR3 here is CASRGGGRTSTDTQYF. The CDR3 bases are TGTGCCAGCAGGGGCGGGGGGCGGACTTCCACAGATACGCAGTATTTT.

CDR3 residues: CASSQDGLAGRGGTDTQYF. CDR3 bases: TGTGCCAGCAGCCAAGACGGACTAGCGGGCCGCGGTGGCACAGATACGCAGTATTTT. The V call is TRBV4-2, the J call TRBJ2-3; 11 nucleotides line up with TRBD2. This CDR3 has 19 amino acids. Germline assignment: CDR1 LGHNA and CDR2 YNFKEQ. V dropped 0 bases and J dropped 1; count of bases not matched to a gene: 9.

This chain's CDR3 is CASSPGQAQETQYF. DNA for the CDR3: TGTGCCAGCTCACCGGGGCAGGCTCAAGAGACCCAGTACTTC. V usage is TRBV18 and J usage is TRBJ2-5; tentative D call: TRBD1 (5 bases). This CDR3 has 14 residues. Trimming removed 3 bases from V and 2 bases from J, with 10 bases in between. Germline V lookup: CDR1 KGHSH, CDR2 LQKENI.

CDR3 region: CASSPGIYGNQPQHF. The CDR3 DNA reads TGCGCCAGCAGCCCCGGTATCTACGGCAATCAGCCCCAGCATTTT. The chain has TRBV5-1 and TRBJ1-5; D unresolved. CDR1 is SGHRS, CDR2 YFSETQ, per germline. This CDR3 comprises 15 residues. Trimming removed 4 bases at V and 2 bases at J, with 13 bases between.

The rearrangement uses TRBV4-3 and TRBJ2-1; 13 bases agree with TRBD2. The V and J ends lost 3 bases and 9 bases, in that order; junction bases with no gene match: 8. In germline, CDR1 is LGHNA, CDR2 YSLEER. This CDR3 has 16 amino acids. The CDR3 region has the DNA TGCGCCAGCAGCCACTTAGGACTAGCGGGAGTACGTGAGCAGTTCTTC. This encodes CASSHLGLAGVREQFF.

Judged by abundance, this clonotype is medium-sized. The chain carries TRBV10-3 and TRBJ1-6; weak D call: TRBD1 (6 bases). CDR3 length: 12 residues. Germline assignment: CDR1 ENHRY and CDR2 SYGVKD. Trimming removed 7 bases at V and 9 bases at J, with 10 bases between. The CDR3, as DNA: TGTGCCATCAACAGGGTGGGTTCACCCCTCCACTTT. This encodes CAINRVGSPLHF.

This clonotype was counted between two and nine times. This chain joins TRBV15 and TRBJ2-3, with 8 nucleotides matching TRBD2. The CDR3 runs to 17 residues. The V gene end was trimmed by 6 bases and the J gene end by 3 bases; junction bases not matched to a gene: 14. The germline CDR1 and CDR2 sequences are LNHNV and YYDKDF (reference sequence). CDR3 loop: CATSTNRGGGRTDTQYF. Written as DNA, the CDR3 is TGTGCCACCAGTACCAATCGAGGCGGGGGGCGTACAGATACGCAGTATTTT. The variable domain in full, completed from reference TRBV15 and TRBJ2-3, reads DAMVIQNPRYQVTQFGKPVTLSCSQTLNHNVMYWYQQKSSQAPKLLFHYYDKDFNNEADTPDNFQSRRPNTSFCFLDIRSPGLGDTAMYLCATSTNRGGGRTDTQYFGPGTRLTVL.

This clonotype has a single count. One junction end does not reproduce the germline sequence, and a read error may be involved. This sequence joins TRBV9 and TRBJ1-1; 7 bases align to TRBD1. The CDR3 spans 13 residues. The germline gives CDR1 SGDLS, CDR2 YYNGEE. The CDR3 DNA reads as TGTGCCAGCAGCCAGGGGGGGGTTACTGAAGCTCTCTTT. Its protein product is CASSQGGVTEALF.

The chain recombines TRBV7-9 with TRBJ2-1, with D perhaps matching TRBD2 (6 bases). This CDR3 is built from 16 residues. The germline V gene has CDR1 SEHNR and CDR2 FQNEAQ (reference sequence). Trimming left V 5 bases short and J 7 bases short, with 21 bases between. The CDR3 coding sequence is TGTGCCAGCAGCCCTAGGGGCGGGAATTTAGGGAATGAGCAGTTCTTC. This codes for CASSPRGGNLGNEQFF.

The chain employs TRBV2 and TRBJ1-2, with D tentatively TRBD1 (5 bases). Trimming stripped 0 bases from V and 8 bases from J, with 10 bases between. The CDR3 covers 13 residues. Looked up from germline, CDR1 is SNHLY and CDR2 is FYNNEI. The CDR3 DNA reads TGTGCCAGCAGTGAAGCGGGGACGGAAGGCTACACCTTC. It codes for CASSEAGTEGYTF.

This clonotype showed up just once. The CDR3 sequence is CASRGDAGQPQHF. For the CDR3, the DNA is TGTGCCAGCAGGGGCGACGCGGGTCAGCCCCAGCATTTT. The chain joins TRBV6-1 to TRBJ1-5; D ambiguous. Trimming stripped 6 bases from V and 6 bases from J, with 12 bases between. This CDR3 region has 13 residues. Germline V gene data show CDR1 as MNHNS and CDR2 as SASEGT.

The J gene is TRBJ2-7, the V gene TRBV19, with D perhaps given as TRBD1 or TRBD2 (7 bases each). This CDR3 contains 14 residues. CDR1 and CDR2 from the germline V gene are LNHDA and SQIVND (reference sequence). Trimming cost V 3 bases and J 5 bases, with 14 bases left between them. The CDR3 DNA is TGTGCCAGTAGTATTAACAGGGGAGGGCACGAGCAGTACTTC. Residues: CASSINRGGHEQYF.

V is TRBV6-1 and J is TRBJ1-2; no firm D call. V gave up 7 bases and J gave up 0 bases, with 12 bases separating them. The germline CDR1 and CDR2 sequences are MNHNS and SASEGT. The CDR3 totals 14 residues. DNA for the CDR3: TGTGCCAGCAAAATGGACCGAACTAACTATGGCTACACCTTC. It yields the protein CASKMDRTNYGYTF.